This TCR beta chain was obtained from a study of T cells in pancreatic ductal adenocarcinoma (dated by TCRdb to the late 2010s). Notes on the research overall: Seeking insight into the adaptive T-cell response that arises naturally, the researchers examined how many CD8+ T cells infiltrated tumors of resected pancreatic ductal adenocarcinoma, where they sat, and what features they had, alongside the same properties of suppressive cells.

Pancreatic ductal adenocarcinoma patients who had undergone surgery without neoadjuvant therapy were selected. After peripheral blood was drawn into heparin tubes, PBMCs were separated on a histopaque density gradient and then cryopreserved in around 9.8% DMSO. Using the DNeasy Blood and Tissue Kit with Proteinase K and RNase treatment, genomic DNA was extracted from about seven PBMC and roughly nine flash-frozen tumor specimens. Regarding this clone: Its antigen remains unidentified. One base away there is no much larger clone; base qualities are not given.

The paper's findings and limits, for the study overall: Because tumors are enriched in CD45RO+ effector T cells rather than naive T cells, which biases toward lower diversity, comparisons of clonality between tumor and blood may be biased. More total productive templates and around 8-fold more unique clonotypes were found in blood samples than in tumor samples. Because inoperable disease is present at presentation in most pancreatic cancer patients, the resected cohort was biased toward the minority with early-stage disease. No significant difference in T-cell clonality was found between tumor and blood, with mean clonality of approximately 0.12 in tumors and around 0.069 in blood.

TCR beta CDR3 regions were amplified from genomic DNA using the immunoSEQ hsTCRB kit. An Illumina HiSeq system was used to carry out high-throughput TRB CDR3 sequencing. The paper's processing steps were these. The immunoSEQ software was used to analyze the sequencing reads, and any nonproductive sequences containing premature stops or frame-shifts were left out. To calculate repertoire clonality, Shannon entropy was normalized by log2 of the number of unique productive sequences, and that value was subtracted from one. Here the immuneACCESS table is served through TCRdb, limited to in-frame sequences with V and J called. Missing clones are a known gap in these copies; in checked studies unresolved V genes cover under half, and the rest lacks a known reason. The V and J calls and clone size were taken over from that table, and D and trimming were inferred from the DNA. This sample is represented by about 97,000 clones; nearly 95% of them were singletons. Roughly 3% of the sample comes from the top ten.

This clonotype was sampled from a human donor with pancreatic ductal adenocarcinoma. Material for sequencing was PBMCs.

The CDR3: CASRQRAASNQPQHF. The DNA sequence is TGTGCCAGCAGACAGAGGGCGGCGAGCAATCAGCCCCAGCATTTT. The chain joins TRBV6-1 to TRBJ1-5; too little of a D gene remains to name it. The CDR3, cysteine through phenylalanine, is 15 amino acids long. Only the CDR3 portion is preserved as DNA: 45 bases, with reading frame beginning at the first base. The germline V gene provides CDR1 MNHNS and CDR2 SASEGT. V loses 6 bases of germline sequence and J loses 1 base, and the interval between the two ends is 13 bases.